This T cell receptor (beta chain) was obtained from a study of blood T cell repertoires in COVID-19. Across the whole study: Sources were T cells, B-cell-depleted T cells, or PBMCs; the material itself was cDNA or gDNA.

In the study's own analysis: Reference gene primer amplification in the assay estimated nucleated cell counts. TCRdb's table, derived via immunoSEQ multiplex PCR, lists solely in-frame clones and lacks some. The DNA gave D and trimming, while V, J and clone size come from that table. Seen here are about 250,000 clones, around 89% observed once, and the top ten hold around 0.99%. V was shortened by 4 bases and J by 0 bases, with 12 bases between the two germline ends. Germline-derived CDR1 and CDR2 are LGHDT and YNNKEL (reference sequence). This CDR3 is 15 amino acids long. V and J are TRBV3-1 (or the pseudogene TRBV3-2) and TRBJ1-2, with a tentative D call TRBD1 (5 bases). The source of this sequence is a woman aged 40 to 50 who had recovered from COVID-19. The specimen was peripheral blood. DNA for the CDR3: TGTGCCAGCAGCCCCCAGGGAGGACCTAACTATGGCTACACCTTC. Translation gives CASSPQGGPNYGYTF.